A selection of T cell receptor beta chains follows, all from one sample in a study of early T cells in non-severe SARS-CoV-2 infection. One entry per CDR3 protein, called by TCRdb with MiXCR from the 5' RACE reads. The sample includes tens of thousands of distinct CDR3 sequences, roughly 5% of them seen just once. This specimen was whole blood, taken at baseline. The receptors derive from an adult who was a healthcare worker with PCR-confirmed SARS-CoV-2 infection or an uninfected control (not recorded which). Both conserved end residues are part of each CDR3. The order of the fields is CDR3 length, clone size, V gene, J gene, CDR3 protein. Some rows mark clone size as missing; the rest say once, few, many or name a class of expanded clone.

16,-,TRBV20-1,TRBJ2-5,CSAYYGTSGSRKTQYF
15,many,TRBV12-3/TRBV12-4,TRBJ2-5,CASSSPTGGSETQYF
15,few,TRBV20-1,TRBJ2-1,CSATKTTGGSNEQFF
14,many,TRBV3-1,TRBJ2-7,CASSHRDMRYEQYF
16,-,TRBV5-1,TRBJ1-1,CASSLGKGVMNTEAFF
16,medium-sized,TRBV7-2,TRBJ2-1,CASSLVPQTTGNEQFF
11,-,TRBV30,TRBJ1-2,CAWMIPYGYTF
15,-,TRBV3-1,TRBJ2-1,CASSQGQGTSNEQFF
16,many,TRBV6-5,TRBJ1-2,CASSYSRGLPNYGYTF
12,few,TRBV10-2,TRBJ2-1,CASSVRGREQFF
15,many,TRBV10-3,TRBJ2-7,CAISESLVAGGEQYF
13,-,TRBV10-3,TRBJ2-5,CAISEGGSETQYF
15,-,TRBV7-7,TRBJ2-7,CASSVGTAATYEQYF
14,many,TRBV18,TRBJ1-1,CASSLTTGSTEAFF
15,medium-sized,TRBV5-1,TRBJ1-4,CASSLGQTGNEKLFF
16,many,TRBV6-6,TRBJ1-4,CASSPKTGHLDEKLFF
14,many,TRBV7-9,TRBJ2-1,CASSPTLVTREQFF
14,many,TRBV7-2,TRBJ1-6,CASSLDGYNSPLHF